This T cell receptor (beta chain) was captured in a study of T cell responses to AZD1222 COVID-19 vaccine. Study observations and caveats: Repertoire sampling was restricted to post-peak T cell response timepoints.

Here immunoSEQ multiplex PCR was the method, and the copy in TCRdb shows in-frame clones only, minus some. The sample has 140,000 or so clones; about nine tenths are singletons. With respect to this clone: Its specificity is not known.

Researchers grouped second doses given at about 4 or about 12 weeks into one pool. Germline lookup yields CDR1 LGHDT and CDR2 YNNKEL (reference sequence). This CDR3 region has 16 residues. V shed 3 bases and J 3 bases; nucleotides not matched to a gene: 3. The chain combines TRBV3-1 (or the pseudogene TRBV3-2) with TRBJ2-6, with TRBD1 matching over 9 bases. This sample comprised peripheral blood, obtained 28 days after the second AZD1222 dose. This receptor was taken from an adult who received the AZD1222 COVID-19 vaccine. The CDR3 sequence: CASSQDRGDGANVLTF. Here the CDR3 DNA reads TGTGCCAGCAGCCAGGACAGGGGAGATGGGGCCAACGTCCTGACTTTC.